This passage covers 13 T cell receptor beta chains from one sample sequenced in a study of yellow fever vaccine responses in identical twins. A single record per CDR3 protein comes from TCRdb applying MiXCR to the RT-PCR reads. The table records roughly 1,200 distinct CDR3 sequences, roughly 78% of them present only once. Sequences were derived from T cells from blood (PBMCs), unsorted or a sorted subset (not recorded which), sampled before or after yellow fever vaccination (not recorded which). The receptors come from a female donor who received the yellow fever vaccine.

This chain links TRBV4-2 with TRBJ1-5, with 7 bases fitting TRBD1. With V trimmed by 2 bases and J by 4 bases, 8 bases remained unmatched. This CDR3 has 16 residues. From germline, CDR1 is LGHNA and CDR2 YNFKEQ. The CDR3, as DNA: TGTGCCAGCAGCCAATATGGAACAGGGGCAAATCAGCCCCAGCATTTT. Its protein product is CASSQYGTGANQPQHF.

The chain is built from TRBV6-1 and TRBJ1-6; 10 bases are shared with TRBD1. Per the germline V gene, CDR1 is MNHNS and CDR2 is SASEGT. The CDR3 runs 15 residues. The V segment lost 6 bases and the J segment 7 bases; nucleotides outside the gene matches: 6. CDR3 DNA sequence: TGTGCCAGCAGGGGAGGGGACAGGGGAAATTCACCCCTCCACTTT. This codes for CASRGGDRGNSPLHF.

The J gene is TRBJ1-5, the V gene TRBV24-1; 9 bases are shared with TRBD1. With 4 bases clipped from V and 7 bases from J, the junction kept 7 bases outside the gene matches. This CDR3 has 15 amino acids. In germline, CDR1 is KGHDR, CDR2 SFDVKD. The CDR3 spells CATSDQTGGGQPQHF. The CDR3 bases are TGTGCCACCAGTGACCAGACAGGGGGTGGACAGCCCCAGCATTTT.

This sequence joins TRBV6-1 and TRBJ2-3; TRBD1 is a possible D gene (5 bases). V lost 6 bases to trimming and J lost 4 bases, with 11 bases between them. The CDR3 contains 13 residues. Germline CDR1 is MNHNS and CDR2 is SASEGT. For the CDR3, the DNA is TGTGCCAGCAGCTCTGGGGCGCCAGATACGCAGTATTTT. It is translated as CASSSGAPDTQYF.

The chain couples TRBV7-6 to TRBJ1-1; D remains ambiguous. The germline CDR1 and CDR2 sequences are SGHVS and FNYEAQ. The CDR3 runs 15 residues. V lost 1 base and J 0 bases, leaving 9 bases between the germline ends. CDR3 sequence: CASSLDGTLNTEAFF. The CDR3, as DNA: TGTGCCAGCAGCTTAGACGGAACGTTGAACACTGAAGCTTTCTTT.

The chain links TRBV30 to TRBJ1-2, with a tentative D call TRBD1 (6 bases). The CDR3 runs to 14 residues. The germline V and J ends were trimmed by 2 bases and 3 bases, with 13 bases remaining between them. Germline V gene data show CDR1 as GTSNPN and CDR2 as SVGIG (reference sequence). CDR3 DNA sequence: TGTGCCTGGAGTAACAGGGCTCATGACTATGGCTACACCTTC. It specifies CAWSNRAHDYGYTF.

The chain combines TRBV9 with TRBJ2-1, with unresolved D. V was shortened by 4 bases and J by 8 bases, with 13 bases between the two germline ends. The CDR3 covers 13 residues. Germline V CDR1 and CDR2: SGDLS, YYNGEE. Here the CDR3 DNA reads TGTGCCAGCAGCCCTCAATACGGTGATGAGCAGTTCTTC. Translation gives CASSPQYGDEQFF.

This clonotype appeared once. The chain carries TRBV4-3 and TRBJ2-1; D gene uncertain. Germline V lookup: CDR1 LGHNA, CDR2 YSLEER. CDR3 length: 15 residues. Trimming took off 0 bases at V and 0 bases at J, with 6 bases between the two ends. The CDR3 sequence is CASSQEGVSYNEQFF. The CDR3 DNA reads TGCGCCAGCAGCCAAGAAGGAGTCTCCTACAATGAGCAGTTCTTC.

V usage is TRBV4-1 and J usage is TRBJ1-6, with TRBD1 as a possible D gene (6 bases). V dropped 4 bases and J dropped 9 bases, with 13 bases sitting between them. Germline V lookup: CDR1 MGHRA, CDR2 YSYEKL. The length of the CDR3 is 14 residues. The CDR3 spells CASSLRGSSSPLHF. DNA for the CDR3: TGCGCCAGCAGCCTAAGGGGGAGTAGTTCACCCCTCCACTTT.

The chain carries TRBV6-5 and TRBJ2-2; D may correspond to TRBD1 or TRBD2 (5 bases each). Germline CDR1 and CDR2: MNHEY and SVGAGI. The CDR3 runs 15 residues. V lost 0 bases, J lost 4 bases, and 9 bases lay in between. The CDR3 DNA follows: TGTGCCAGCAGTTACTCGGGACCGACCACCGGGGAGCTGTTTTTT. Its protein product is CASSYSGPTTGELFF.

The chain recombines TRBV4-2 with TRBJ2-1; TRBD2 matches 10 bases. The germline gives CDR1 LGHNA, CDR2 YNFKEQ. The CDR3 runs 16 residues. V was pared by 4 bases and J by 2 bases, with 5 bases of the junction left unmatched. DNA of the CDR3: TGTGCCAGCAGCCCTCAAACTAGCGGGACCTACAATGAGCAGTTCTTC. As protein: CASSPQTSGTYNEQFF.

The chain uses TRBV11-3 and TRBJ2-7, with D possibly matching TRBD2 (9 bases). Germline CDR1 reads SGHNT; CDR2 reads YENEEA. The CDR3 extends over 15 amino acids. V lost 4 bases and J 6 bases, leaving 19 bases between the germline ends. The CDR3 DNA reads TGTGCCAGCAGCTCCCTGCGGGAGGGGACAGGCGAGCAGTACTTC. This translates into CASSSLREGTGEQYF.

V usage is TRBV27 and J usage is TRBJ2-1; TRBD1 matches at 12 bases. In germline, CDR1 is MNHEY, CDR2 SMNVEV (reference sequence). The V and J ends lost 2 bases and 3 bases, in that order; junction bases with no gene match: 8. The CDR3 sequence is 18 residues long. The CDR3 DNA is TGTGCCAGCAGTTTAATCGGGACAGGGGGCCTCGTCTACAATGAGCAGTTCTTC. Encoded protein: CASSLIGTGGLVYNEQFF.